This TCR beta chain originates from a study of T cell responses to AZD1222 COVID-19 vaccine. Broader study findings: White British people made up most donors, females outnumbered males, and clonal diversity was possibly underestimated.

The length of the CDR3 is 14 residues. Germline assignment: CDR1 SNHLY and CDR2 FYNNEI. With 4 bases removed from V and 5 bases from J, the gap between germline ends came to 12 bases. TCRdb's table, derived via immunoSEQ multiplex PCR, lists solely in-frame clones and lacks some. The table records 140,000 to 150,000 clones, roughly 93% of them present only once. A word on this clone: Antigen: not known.

This TCR derives from an adult in good health. The material was peripheral blood, obtained on day 0 of AZD1222 vaccination. This chain connects TRBV2 to TRBJ2-1; no firm D call. The CDR3 bases are TGTGCCAGCAGTGTAGGGTTTCAGGACAATGAGCAGTTCTTC. Residues: CASSVGFQDNEQFF.